This TCR beta chain derives from a study of early T cells in non-severe SARS-CoV-2 infection. Study context: RNA in bulk from unsorted whole blood was sequenced, and chains were unpaired.

Broader study findings: Using VDJdb, the matching emphasized anti-spike CD8 responses while missing private and CD4 specificities.

V was pared by 0 bases and J by 4 bases, with 13 bases between. CDR1 and CDR2 (germline): MGHRA, YSYEKL. This CDR3 has 15 amino acids. Each cDNA molecule carried a unique molecular identifier. TCRdb used MiXCR to reprocess the 5' RACE reads, holding one entry per CDR3 protein. The sample carries some 57,000 distinct CDR3 sequences, approximately 8% recorded once. As for this clonotype: Its antigen is not identified.

The chain carries TRBV4-1 and TRBJ2-7; D remains ambiguous. Sequenced here: whole blood, sampled at baseline. This clonotype was obtained from an adult who was a healthcare worker with PCR-confirmed SARS-CoV-2 infection or an uninfected control (not recorded which). The CDR3 protein is CASSQDRKALYEQYF. CDR3 bases: TGCGCCAGCAGCCAAGATCGTAAGGCCCTTTACGAGCAGTACTTC.